The T cell receptor beta chain described here comes from a study of blood T cell repertoires in COVID-19. Turning to the study itself: Researchers got acute and convalescent COVID-19 samples from the United States, Italy and Spain. T cells, B-cell-depleted T cells, or PBMCs supplied cDNA or gDNA.

As originally analysed: Reference gene primer amplification gave nucleated cell count estimates. Profiling relied on immunoSEQ multiplex PCR, and the TCRdb table lists in-frame clones only, not all of them. The DNA was the basis for D and trimming; V, J and clone size are from that table. The sample comprises 200,000 to 250,000 clones, around 83% of which are singletons, and approximately 8% rests with the top ten. Seattle patient enrollment occurred during active infection, with longitudinal follow-up thereafter. This receptor was obtained from a woman of 80 years or more with COVID-19, enrolled during active disease. The sequenced sample was peripheral blood.

The CDR3 nucleotides are TGCGCCAGCAGCCCGGGGGGCTATGACACTGAAGCTTTCTTT. Its translation: CASSPGGYDTEAFF. The J gene is TRBJ1-1, the V gene TRBV5-1, with a tentative D call TRBD1 (6 bases). CDR3 length: 14 residues. The V end lost 4 bases, the J end lost 3 bases, and 13 bases lay between the germline ends. CDR1 is SGHRS and CDR2 is YFSETQ in the germline V gene. The full variable domain, in which reference TRBV5-1 and TRBJ1-1 provide the parts outside the CDR3, is KAGVTQTPRYLIKTRGQQVTLSCSPISGHRSVSWYQQTPGQGLQFLFEYFSETQRNKGNFPGRFSGRQFSNSRSEMNVSTLELGDSALYLCASSPGGYDTEAFFGQGTRLTVV.